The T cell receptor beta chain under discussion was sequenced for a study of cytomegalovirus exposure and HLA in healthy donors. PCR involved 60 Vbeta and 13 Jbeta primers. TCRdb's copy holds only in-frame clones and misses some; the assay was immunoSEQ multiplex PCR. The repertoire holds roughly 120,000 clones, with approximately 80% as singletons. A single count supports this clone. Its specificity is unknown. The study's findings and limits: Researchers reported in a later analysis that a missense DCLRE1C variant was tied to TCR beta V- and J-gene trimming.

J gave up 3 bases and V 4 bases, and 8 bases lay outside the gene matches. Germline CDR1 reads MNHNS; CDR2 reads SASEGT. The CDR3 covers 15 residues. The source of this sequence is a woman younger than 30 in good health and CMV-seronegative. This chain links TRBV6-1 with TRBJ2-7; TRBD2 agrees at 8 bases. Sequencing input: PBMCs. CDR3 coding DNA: TGTGCCAGCAGTGTATGGACGAGCGGGAGCTACGAGCAGTACTTC. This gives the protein CASSVWTSGSYEQYF.